Listed here are 25 T cell receptor beta chains from one sample, sequenced in a study of T-cell memory formation after mild COVID-19 (dated by TCRdb to 2020 to 2022). Library generation was performed with 5' RACE. The sequencer listed for this sample is Illumina NovaSeq 6000. TCRdb ran its own pipeline on the public reads, namely fastp trimming at Q25 and MiXCR clone calling, and kept in-frame beta chains. One record per CDR3 amino acid sequence lists the most common genes and DNA. For this sample the table gives 200,000 to 250,000 distinct CDR3 sequences, of which more than 25% were detected only once. The top ten constitute about an eighth of the sample. Sequencing was done on a sample of PBMCs or a T cell subset sorted from them (not recorded which). Source of these receptors: an adult woman who had mild COVID-19 (a few samples of this study predate the infection). The sample titles of this study are shuffled in the database, so cell type and time point are left out; the donor was told from shared clones.

This rearrangement joins TRBV30 to TRBJ1-1; 7 bases are a match to TRBD1. The CDR3 loop spans 16 amino acids. Looked up from germline, CDR1 is GTSNPN and CDR2 is SVGIG (reference sequence). V was pared by 0 bases and J by 5 bases, with 12 bases of the junction left unmatched. The CDR3 loop reads CAWSVGGQGDRTEAFF. The CDR3 region has the DNA TGTGCCTGGAGTGTTGGGGGGCAGGGGGATCGAACTGAAGCTTTCTTT. Full variable domain (rest looked up from reference TRBV30 and TRBJ1-1): SQTIHQWPATLVQPVGSPLSLECTVEGTSNPNLYWYRQAAGRGLQLLFYSVGIGQISSEVPQNLSASRPQDRQFILSSKKLLLSDSGFYLCAWSVGGQGDRTEAFFGQGTRLTVV.

This clonotype was detected only a few times. The chain combines TRBV7-9 with TRBJ2-7; tentatively, D is TRBD2 (5 bases). V lost 5 bases, J lost 3 bases, and 11 bases lay in between. There are 13 residues in the CDR3. Germline V gives CDR1 SEHNR, CDR2 FQNEAQ (reference sequence). Here the CDR3 reads CASSPTTLYEQYF. CDR3 nucleotide sequence: TGTGCCAGCAGCCCGACTACCCTCTACGAGCAGTACTTC.

This clonotype has only a few counts. This chain uses TRBV4-1 with TRBJ2-5; possibly TRBD2 for D (5 bases). Germline CDR1 is MGHRA and CDR2 is YSYEKL. The V end lost 3 bases, the J end lost 5 bases, and 16 bases lay between the germline ends. The CDR3 totals 15 residues. The CDR3 spells CASSHQGGSGETQYF. Written as DNA, the CDR3 is TGCGCCAGCAGCCACCAAGGAGGTTCGGGGGAGACCCAGTACTTC.

The V and J genes are TRBV7-2 and TRBJ2-2, with D perhaps matching TRBD1 (5 bases). V lost 7 bases and J lost 1, with 19 bases in between. The CDR3 runs to 17 residues. The germline V gene has CDR1 SGHTA and CDR2 FQGNSA. The CDR3 DNA reads TGTGCCAGCATCATAGATGGGGCTAGAAGGAACACCGGGGAGCTGTTTTTT. It translates to CASIIDGARRNTGELFF.

The CDR3 protein is CASSLGAPHGYTF. CDR3 nucleotides: TGTGCCAGCAGCTTAGGGGCACCCCATGGCTACACCTTC. This rearrangement joins TRBV7-9 to TRBJ1-2, with D hard to call. CDR3 length: 13 amino acids. V was cut by 1 base and J by 6 bases, with 9 bases left in between. In germline, CDR1 is SEHNR, CDR2 FQNEAQ (reference sequence).

In its sample, this clonotype was seen a few times. The V and J genes are TRBV29-1 and TRBJ1-1, with a tentative D call TRBD1 (5 bases). The CDR3 is 15 residues long. V was pared by 6 bases and J by 2 bases, with 19 bases between. Germline assignment: CDR1 SQVTM and CDR2 ANQGSEA. The CDR3 DNA sequence: TGCAGCGTGGGTCCGGGGCGAAGGAAAAACACTGAAGCTTTCTTT. Protein sequence: CSVGPGRRKNTEAFF. The full variable domain, completed using reference TRBV29-1 and TRBJ1-1, is SAVISQKPSRDICQRGTSLTIQCQVDSQVTMMFWYRQQPGQSLTLIATANQGSEATYESGFVIDKFPISRPNLTFSTLTVSNMSPEDSSIYLCSVGPGRRKNTEAFFGQGTRLTVV.

The chain has TRBV6-5 and TRBJ2-2; D possibly uses TRBD1 or TRBD2 (5 bases each). The V end was cut by 5 bases, the J end by 6 bases, with 22 bases between. The CDR3 contains 17 residues. Per germline, CDR1 MNHEY and CDR2 SVGAGI. The CDR3 DNA is TGTGCCAGCAGTGTCAAAGGGGACCCCTTTGCTCCCGGGGAGCTGTTTTTT. This encodes CASSVKGDPFAPGELFF.

The chain has TRBV6-2 or TRBV6-3 and TRBJ2-5, with unresolved D. With 5 bases removed from V and 9 bases from J, the gap between germline ends came to 13 bases. Germline V lookup: CDR1 MNHEY, CDR2 SVGEGT. This CDR3 region has 12 residues. CDR3 protein: CASSPLGQSQYF. CDR3 sequence (DNA): TGTGCCAGCAGTCCCCTTGGGCAGTCCCAGTACTTC.

This clonotype was recorded a few times. The V call is TRBV11-3, the J call TRBJ1-6, with 9 bases matching TRBD1. With V trimmed by 5 bases and J by 7 bases, 12 bases remained unmatched. The germline CDR1 and CDR2 sequences are SGHNT and YENEEA. The CDR3 contains 17 residues. CDR3 DNA sequence: TGTGCCAGCAGCACAACCTGGGGGACAGGGCCGAATTCACCCCTCCACTTT. Its protein is CASSTTWGTGPNSPLHF.

V is TRBV19 and J is TRBJ1-1, with D possibly matching TRBD1 (5 bases). The CDR3 is 16 residues long. Trimming stripped 2 bases from V and 1 base from J, with 14 bases between. Germline CDR1 LNHDA, CDR2 SQIVND (reference sequence). CDR3 nucleotides: TGTGCCAGTAGTATAAATACGGGGGGTAAGAACACTGAAGCTTTCTTT. Translation: CASSINTGGKNTEAFF. The variable domain in full, completed from reference TRBV19 and TRBJ1-1, reads DGGITQSPKYLFRKEGQNVTLSCEQNLNHDAMYWYRQDPGQGLRLIYYSQIVNDFQKGDIAEGYSVSREKKESFPLTVTSAQKNPTAFYLCASSINTGGKNTEAFFGQGTRLTVV.

The rearrangement links TRBV2 to TRBJ2-6; D may be TRBD1 or TRBD2 (5 bases each). CDR3 length: 17 amino acids. Trimming removed 6 bases at V and 0 bases at J, with 15 bases between. Germline V gives CDR1 SNHLY, CDR2 FYNNEI. The CDR3 bases are TGTGCCAGCAGCGCCTCCGGGGCGCACTCTGGGGCCAACGTCCTGACTTTC. This translates into CASSASGAHSGANVLTF.

The gene calls are TRBV4-1 and TRBJ1-4; 7 nucleotides line up with TRBD1. Losses at the gene ends were 1 base for V and 6 bases for J; bases not matched to a gene: 8. The CDR3 consists of 16 residues. Germline V lookup: CDR1 MGHRA, CDR2 YSYEKL. The chain's CDR3 is CASSQVRRGRDEKLFF. The DNA of the CDR3 is TGCGCCAGCAGCCAAGTCCGAAGGGGGCGGGATGAAAAACTGTTTTTT.

The chain is built from TRBV24-1 and TRBJ2-5; TRBD1 agrees at 10 bases. From germline, CDR1 is KGHDR and CDR2 SFDVKD. Trimming took 5 bases from V and 5 from J; bases not matched to a gene: 4. CDR3 length: 14 amino acids. The CDR3 is CATSAGQGTETQYF. The CDR3 nucleotides read TGTGCCACCAGTGCGGGACAGGGGACGGAGACCCAGTACTTC.

This sequence joins TRBV7-9 and TRBJ1-5, with D tentatively TRBD1 (6 bases). The CDR3 is made up of 15 amino acids. Trimming stripped 5 bases from V and 2 bases from J, with 13 bases between. The germline CDR1 and CDR2 sequences are SEHNR and FQNEAQ (reference sequence). The CDR3 nucleotides are TGTGCCAGCAGCGAGGGGACATTCGGCAATCAGCCCCAGCATTTT. It encodes CASSEGTFGNQPQHF.

In this sample, this clonotype turned up many times. The rearrangement uses TRBV24-1 and TRBJ2-1; 13 bases are a match to TRBD2. The V gene's germline CDR1 is KGHDR and CDR2 SFDVKD. The V segment lost 3 bases and the J segment 5 bases; nucleotides outside the gene matches: 3. The CDR3 runs to 16 residues. CDR3 bases: TGTGCCACCAGTGATCGCGGACTAGCGGGGGACAATGAGCAGTTCTTC. It specifies CATSDRGLAGDNEQFF.

The sample holds a few counts of this clonotype. The chain couples TRBV3-1 to TRBJ2-7; TRBD2 agrees at 11 bases. The CDR3 spans 13 residues. The V gene end was trimmed by 0 bases and the J gene end by 12 bases; junction bases not matched to a gene: 4. From germline, CDR1 is LGHDT and CDR2 YNNKEL (reference sequence). Written as DNA, the CDR3 is TGTGCCAGCAGCCAAGATCCCACTAGCGGGAGGTACTTC. It yields the protein CASSQDPTSGRYF.

This clonotype was seen at least ten times. The chain carries TRBV7-2 and TRBJ1-2; D gene uncertain. The CDR3 extends over 12 amino acids. Trimming stripped 5 bases from V and 7 bases from J, with 11 bases between. Per the germline V gene, CDR1 is SGHTA and CDR2 is FQGNSA. CDR3 sequence (DNA): TGTGCCAGCAGCAGTCTAAGGGTTGGCTACACCTTC. It encodes CASSSLRVGYTF.

This clonotype was seen only a few times. The rearrangement uses TRBV12-3 or TRBV12-4 and TRBJ2-1; no clear D gene. CDR3 length: 15 residues. Trimming shortened V by 1 base and J by 2 bases, and 9 bases separated the two germline ends. CDR3 in amino acids: CASSLDGETYNEQFF. The DNA of the CDR3 is TGTGCCAGCAGTTTAGATGGGGAAACCTACAATGAGCAGTTCTTC.

This clonotype was counted between two and nine times. J is TRBJ2-3 and V is TRBV15; 11 bases fit TRBD2. Germline CDR1 LNHNV, CDR2 YYDKDF (reference sequence). The ends lost 0 bases at V and 5 bases at J; junction bases unmatched: 13. The CDR3 sequence is 19 residues long. The CDR3 sequence is CATSREWGIAGGRRDTQYF. The CDR3 DNA reads TGTGCCACCAGCAGAGAATGGGGAATAGCGGGGGGGAGAAGAGATACGCAGTATTTT.

The rearrangement joins TRBV24-1 to TRBJ1-5, with D possibly being TRBD1 (5 bases). Per germline, CDR1 KGHDR and CDR2 SFDVKD. The V end was cut by 5 bases, the J end by 2 bases, with 9 bases between. The CDR3 has 14 amino acids. The chain's CDR3 is CATSAGFGNQPQHF. DNA of the CDR3: TGTGCCACCAGTGCAGGGTTCGGCAATCAGCCCCAGCATTTT.

The CDR3 spells CASSYGTGNEKLFF. The CDR3 DNA is TGTGCCAGCAGTTACGGGACAGGGAACGAAAAACTGTTTTTT. The J gene is TRBJ1-4, the V gene TRBV6-5; 9 bases are a match to TRBD1. Germline V gene sequence: CDR1 MNHEY, CDR2 SVGAGI. Trimming at V came to 2 bases and at J to 8 bases, leaving 3 bases not matched to a gene. The CDR3 totals 14 residues.

J is TRBJ2-2 and V is TRBV24-1, with 10 bases lining up with TRBD2. J was trimmed by 5 bases and V by 1 base; bases with no gene match: 3. Germline CDR1 and CDR2: KGHDR and SFDVKD. The CDR3 consists of 16 residues. CDR3 nucleotide sequence: TGTGCCACCAGTGATTTAGCGGGAGGGCCAACCGGGGAGCTGTTTTTT. Amino acids: CATSDLAGGPTGELFF.

This clonotype was found a few times. J is TRBJ2-7 and V is TRBV18, with 8 bases that match TRBD1. CDR1 KGHSH and CDR2 LQKENI come from the germline V gene. Trimming removed 6 bases from V and 1 base from J; junction bases left unmatched: 5. The CDR3 spans 14 residues. The CDR3 bases are TGTGCCAGCTCTACCGGGACAGGTTCCTACGAGCAGTACTTC. Translation: CASSTGTGSYEQYF. Supplemented by reference TRBV18 and TRBJ2-7, the full variable domain reads NAGVMQNPRHLVRRRGQEARLRCSPMKGHSHVYWYRQLPEEGLKFMVYLQKENIIDESGMPKERFSAEFPKEGPSILRIQQVVRGDSAAYFCASSTGTGSYEQYFGPGTRLTVT.

The chain recombines TRBV5-1 with TRBJ2-1, with 10 bases lining up with TRBD2. CDR3 length equals 15 residues. Germline loops: CDR1 SGHRS, CDR2 YFSETQ. V dropped 0 bases and J dropped 6; count of bases not matched to a gene: 3. CDR3: CASSLGASGGNEQFF. The CDR3 DNA reads TGCGCCAGCAGCTTGGGTGCTAGCGGGGGCAATGAGCAGTTCTTC.

This sequence joins TRBV7-8 and TRBJ2-1, with 7 bases fitting TRBD2. With 5 bases clipped from V and 5 bases from J, the junction kept 15 bases outside the gene matches. Germline CDR1 and CDR2: SGHVS and FQNEAQ. The CDR3 is 17 residues long. The CDR3 reads CASSDILAALVNNEQFF. As DNA, the CDR3 is TGTGCCAGCAGCGATATCCTAGCGGCCCTTGTCAACAATGAGCAGTTCTTC.